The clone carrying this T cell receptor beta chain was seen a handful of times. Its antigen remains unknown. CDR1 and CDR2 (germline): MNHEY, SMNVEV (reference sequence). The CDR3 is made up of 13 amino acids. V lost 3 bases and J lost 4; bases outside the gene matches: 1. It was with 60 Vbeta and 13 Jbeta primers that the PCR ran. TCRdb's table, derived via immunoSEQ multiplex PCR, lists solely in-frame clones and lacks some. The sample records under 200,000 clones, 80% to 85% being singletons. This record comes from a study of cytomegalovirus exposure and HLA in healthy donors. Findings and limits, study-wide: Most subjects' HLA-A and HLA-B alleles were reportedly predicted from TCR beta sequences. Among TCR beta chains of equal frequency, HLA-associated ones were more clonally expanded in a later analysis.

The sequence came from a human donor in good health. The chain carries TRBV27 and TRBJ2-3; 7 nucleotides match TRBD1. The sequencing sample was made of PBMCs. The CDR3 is CASSFQGADTQYF. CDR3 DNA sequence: TGTGCCAGCAGTTTCCAGGGGGCAGATACGCAGTATTTT.